This TCR beta chain was obtained from a study of early T cells in non-severe SARS-CoV-2 infection. Overall study context: Unsorted whole blood bulk RNA was sequenced, with unpaired chains.

Study results and caveats: Comparison of clonotypes with VDJdb favored anti-spike CD8 responses while missing private and CD4 specificities.

Attached unique molecular identifiers marked individual cDNA molecules. Each CDR3 protein is one row after TCRdb ran MiXCR on the 5' RACE reads. In the table there are tens of thousands of distinct CDR3 sequences, 8.5% to 10% of which are singletons. This clonotype appeared a few times. Its target is unknown. This clonotype was obtained from an adult who was a healthcare worker with PCR-confirmed SARS-CoV-2 infection or an uninfected control (not recorded which). Material: whole blood.

The CDR3 reads CASSVGQLKAFF. In DNA form, the CDR3 reads TGTGCCAGCAGTGTGGGACAGCTCAAAGCTTTCTTT. The rearrangement joins TRBV25-1 to TRBJ1-1, with 7 bases aligning to TRBD1. The length of the CDR3 is 12 residues. V gave up 4 bases and J gave up 9 bases; unmatched junction bases: 5. The germline V gene encodes CDR1 MGHDK and CDR2 SYGVNS.